This TCR beta chain derives from a study of PD-1 blockade in classical Hodgkin lymphoma. Study results and limitations: As was reported, newly diagnosed patients showed lower baseline TCR diversity than healthy donors did.

Details on this clone: Its matching antigen is unknown.

Sequencing was performed with immunoSEQ multiplex PCR; in TCRdb, only in-frame clones are kept and a portion is missing. Of 45,000 to 55,000 clones listed, 81% were seen once; the top ten hold approximately 15%. Every patient relapsed after autologous stem cell transplantation, and brentuximab vedotin exposure varied. The receptor comes from a human donor with classical Hodgkin lymphoma. The input for sequencing was peripheral blood mononuclear cells (PBMCs), taken at baseline.

CDR3 DNA: TGTGCCAGCAGAAGCGCGGGTGAGCAGTTCTTC. Amino acids: CASRSAGEQFF. V is TRBV5-4 and J is TRBJ2-1; tentatively, D is TRBD2 (5 bases). There are 11 residues in the CDR3. V was cut by 5 bases and J by 9 bases, with 9 bases left in between. Germline assignment: CDR1 SGHNT and CDR2 YYREEE (reference sequence).